This T cell receptor (beta chain) was captured by sequencing in a study of blood T cell repertoires in COVID-19. Study summary: Researchers got acute and convalescent COVID-19 samples from the United States, Italy and Spain.

V gave up 0 bases and J gave up 4 bases; unmatched junction bases: 3. CDR1 and CDR2 from the germline V gene are ENHRY and SYGVKD. The CDR3 runs 15 residues. TCRdb's table, derived via immunoSEQ multiplex PCR, lists solely in-frame clones and lacks some. The data show roughly 120,000 clones, roughly nine tenths seen once. The chain has TRBV10-3 and TRBJ1-3, with TRBD1 matching over 7 bases. The sequence came from a man aged 65 to 79 who had recovered from COVID-19. Sequencing used peripheral blood. In DNA form, the CDR3 reads TGTGCCATCAGTGAGTCAAGACAGGGAGGAAACACCATATATTTT. This encodes CAISESRQGGNTIYF.